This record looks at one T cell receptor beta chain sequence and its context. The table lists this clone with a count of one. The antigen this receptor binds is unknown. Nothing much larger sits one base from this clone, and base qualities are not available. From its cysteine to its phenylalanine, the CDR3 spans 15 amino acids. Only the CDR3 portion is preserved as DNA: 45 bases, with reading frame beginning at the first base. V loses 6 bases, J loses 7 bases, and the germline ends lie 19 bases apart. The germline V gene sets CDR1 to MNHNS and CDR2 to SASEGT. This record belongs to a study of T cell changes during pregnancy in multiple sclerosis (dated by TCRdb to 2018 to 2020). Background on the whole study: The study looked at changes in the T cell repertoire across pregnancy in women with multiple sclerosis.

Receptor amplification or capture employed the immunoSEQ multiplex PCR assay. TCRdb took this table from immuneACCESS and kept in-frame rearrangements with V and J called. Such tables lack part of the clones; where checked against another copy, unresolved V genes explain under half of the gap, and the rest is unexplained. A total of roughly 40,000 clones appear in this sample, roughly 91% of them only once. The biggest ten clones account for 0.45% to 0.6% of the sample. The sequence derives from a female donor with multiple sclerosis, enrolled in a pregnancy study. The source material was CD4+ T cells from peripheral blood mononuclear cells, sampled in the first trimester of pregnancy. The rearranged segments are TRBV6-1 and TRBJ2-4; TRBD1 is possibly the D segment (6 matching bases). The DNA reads TGTGCCAGCAGATGGGACACCCTTGGCACGAACATTCAGTACTTC. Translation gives CASRWDTLGTNIQYF.